This T cell receptor beta chain came from a study of pediatric ulcerative colitis. Study-level findings and limits: Repertoires came from total lymphocyte DNA, not specific subsets. Two rectal CDR3 clonotypes occurred in all ulcerative colitis patients. Rectal repertoires separated controls, mild-moderate and acute severe colitis.

Each sample received Survey-level depth of up to 500,000 reads. Sequencing used immunoSEQ multiplex PCR; TCRdb keeps in-frame clones, though not all of them. The sample shows about 64,000 clones, about three quarters of them seen only once. Germline CDR1 is LNHDA and CDR2 is SQIVND (reference sequence). With V trimmed by 3 bases and J by 4 bases, 2 bases remained unmatched. The CDR3 covers 13 residues. As to this clone: No antigen is known for it.

The sample was blood. The chain recombines TRBV19 with TRBJ2-7, with 8 bases that match TRBD1. The origin of this receptor is a boy younger than 18 with moderate ulcerative colitis. The CDR3 reads CASSMQGAYEQYF. CDR3 DNA sequence: TGTGCCAGTAGTATGCAGGGGGCTTACGAGCAGTACTTC.